These 22 T cell receptor beta chains were sequenced from one sample in a study of cytomegalovirus exposure and HLA in healthy donors. Profiling relied on immunoSEQ multiplex PCR, and the TCRdb table lists in-frame clones only, not all of them. The top ten clones hold roughly 10% of a sample with 150,000 to 200,000 clones, around 82% of them seen once. The sequenced sample consisted of PBMCs. The receptor source for this set is a young man in good health and CMV-seropositive.

V and J are TRBV7-2 and TRBJ2-7, with 10 bases aligning to TRBD1. CDR1 is SGHTA, CDR2 FQGNSA, per germline. With 3 bases clipped from V and 8 bases from J, the junction kept 10 bases outside the gene matches. The CDR3 is made up of 15 amino acids. This CDR3 reads CASSLFGQGGSKQYF. The CDR3 DNA reads TGTGCCAGCAGCTTGTTTGGACAGGGGGGAAGTAAGCAGTACTTC.

This clone was recorded only once. The chain combines TRBV27 with TRBJ2-1; D unclear. The V end lost 2 bases, the J end lost 3 bases, and 11 bases lay between the germline ends. Germline CDR1 reads MNHEY; CDR2 reads SMNVEV (reference sequence). The CDR3 spans 15 residues. CDR3: CASSLTLVGYNEQFF. In DNA form, the CDR3 reads TGTGCCAGCAGTTTAACCCTAGTTGGCTACAATGAGCAGTTCTTC.

This chain uses TRBV28 with TRBJ1-2, with 7 bases fitting TRBD1. Germline-derived CDR1 and CDR2 are MDHEN and SYDVKM. J was trimmed by 7 bases and V by 1 base; bases with no gene match: 9. The CDR3 is 15 amino acids. The CDR3 DNA reads TGTGCCAGCAGTTTATTCGGCCAGGGGGTGGCTGGCTACACCTTC. Protein: CASSLFGQGVAGYTF.

This clone has only one observation. The rearrangement links TRBV28 to TRBJ1-5; D gene ambiguous. V was shortened by 6 bases and J by 0 bases, with 12 bases between the two germline ends. In germline, CDR1 is MDHEN, CDR2 SYDVKM. The CDR3 runs to 15 residues. The CDR3 here is CASSDTSYSNQPQHF. DNA of the CDR3: TGTGCCAGCAGCGACACTAGTTATAGCAATCAGCCCCAGCATTTT.

The genes are TRBV27 and TRBJ1-5; TRBD1 matches at 9 bases. The CDR3 totals 14 residues. V dropped 5 bases and J dropped 7; count of bases not matched to a gene: 6. The germline gives CDR1 MNHEY, CDR2 SMNVEV (reference sequence). CDR3 loop: CASSGQGFEQPQHF. The CDR3, as DNA: TGTGCCAGCAGTGGACAGGGGTTCGAGCAGCCCCAGCATTTT.

In this sample, this clone turned up a few times. The chain is built from TRBV12-5 and TRBJ1-5; 8 bases fit TRBD1. V dropped 9 bases and J dropped 3; count of bases not matched to a gene: 10. Germline-derived CDR1 and CDR2 are LGHNT and FRNRAP. CDR3 length: 15 amino acids. CDR3 in DNA: TGTGCTAGGGGCGCGACAGGGGAATTCAATCAGCCCCAGCATTTT. Residues: CARGATGEFNQPQHF. The variable domain in full, with the rest retrieved from reference TRBV12-5 and TRBJ1-5, is DARVTQTPRHKVTEMGQEVTMRCQPILGHNTVFWYRQTMMQGLELLAYFRNRAPLDDSGMPKDRFSAEMPDATLATLKIQPSEPRDSAVYFCARGATGEFNQPQHFGDGTRLSIL.

This chain connects TRBV11-1 to TRBJ2-7; 12 nucleotides line up with TRBD2. Germline CDR1 and CDR2: SGHAT and FQDESV (reference sequence). V was pared by 5 bases and J by 2 bases, with 13 bases of the junction left unmatched. The CDR3 extends over 18 amino acids. CDR3 sequence reads: CASSALWTSGTRAYEQYF. The CDR3, as DNA: TGTGCCAGCAGCGCCCTCTGGACTAGCGGGACCAGGGCCTACGAGCAGTACTTC. Combining the CDR3 with reference TRBV11-1 and TRBJ2-7 gives the whole variable domain EAEVAQSPRYKITEKSQAVAFWCDPISGHATLYWYRQILGQGPELLVQFQDESVVDDSQLPKDRFSAERLKGVDSTLKIQPAELGDSAMYLCASSALWTSGTRAYEQYFGPGTRLTVT.

The chain has TRBV27 and TRBJ2-7, with TRBD2 identical over 12 bases. The ends lost 7 bases at V and 6 bases at J; junction bases unmatched: 7. CDR1 and CDR2 (germline): MNHEY, SMNVEV (reference sequence). This CDR3 region has 14 residues. The CDR3: CASIRASGGGEQYF. CDR3 nucleotides: TGTGCCAGCATTAGGGCTAGCGGGGGGGGCGAGCAGTACTTC.

This clone was seen once. The chain recombines TRBV28 with TRBJ2-7; 8 bases are shared with TRBD2. The germline CDR1 and CDR2 sequences are MDHEN and SYDVKM. V lost 3 bases and J lost 4; bases outside the gene matches: 8. The CDR3 consists of 15 residues. This chain's CDR3 is CASSFSPASGYEQYF. CDR3 DNA sequence: TGTGCCAGCAGTTTTTCGCCTGCTAGCGGGTACGAGCAGTACTTC.

The chain couples TRBV4-1 to TRBJ1-5, with D unclear. CDR1 and CDR2 (germline): MGHRA, YSYEKL. Trimming took off 3 bases at V and 2 bases at J, with 11 bases between the two ends. There are 15 residues in the CDR3. CDR3 in amino acids: CASSHLGRGNQPQHF. The CDR3 DNA reads as TGCGCCAGCAGCCATTTAGGTCGGGGCAATCAGCCCCAGCATTTT.

This clone has only one observation. V usage is TRBV6-6 and J usage is TRBJ1-4, with D uncertain. The CDR3 has 15 residues. The germline gives CDR1 MNHNY, CDR2 SVGAGI (reference sequence). V was trimmed by 8 bases and J by 8 bases, leaving 21 bases between them. Here the CDR3 DNA reads TGTGCCAGCGCCCGGACTCCCTCCCGTCAGGAAAAACTGTTTTTT. This translates into CASARTPSRQEKLFF.

The rearrangement joins TRBV7-2 to TRBJ1-6; 9 bases fit TRBD1. The V gene end was trimmed by 6 bases and the J gene end by 8 bases; junction bases not matched to a gene: 5. Germline V gene sequence: CDR1 SGHTA, CDR2 FQGNSA. The CDR3 has 14 amino acids. The CDR3 here is CASRWDRVDSPLHF. The CDR3 coding sequence is TGTGCCAGCAGATGGGACAGGGTAGATTCACCCCTCCACTTT.

This sequence joins TRBV4-1 and TRBJ1-5, with 9 positions matching TRBD1. V trimming: 3 bases; J trimming: 11 bases; junction bases outside the gene matches: 8. The CDR3 has 14 residues. Germline-derived CDR1 and CDR2 are MGHRA and YSYEKL. The CDR3 DNA reads TGCGCCAGCAGCCACCGGGGACAGGGCGAAGCCCAGCATTTT. The encoded protein is CASSHRGQGEAQHF.

V gene TRBV5-1 combines with J gene TRBJ1-5; D is ambiguous. Deletions cut 0 bases from V and 1 base from J, with 8 bases between. Germline-derived CDR1 and CDR2 are SGHRS and YFSETQ. CDR3 length: 15 amino acids. CDR3 bases: TGCGCCAGCAGCTTGGGAGGGATGAGCAATCAGCCCCAGCATTTT. Translated, it gives CASSLGGMSNQPQHF.

This clone was seen just once. The CDR3 protein is CASRQGHSTEAFF. The CDR3 DNA sequence: TGTGCCAGCAGACAGGGACACAGCACTGAAGCTTTCTTT. The J gene is TRBJ1-1, the V gene TRBV7-8, with D tentatively TRBD1 (6 bases). CDR3 size: 13 residues. Trimming removed 6 bases at V and 4 bases at J, with 12 bases between. Germline V lookup: CDR1 SGHVS, CDR2 FQNEAQ.

V and J are TRBV28 and TRBJ2-2; D unresolved. This CDR3 comprises 12 residues. Germline CDR1 reads MDHEN; CDR2 reads SYDVKM. V was cut by 5 bases and J by 8 bases, with 9 bases left in between. The CDR3 nucleotides read TGTGCCAGCAGTCCCCCTGAGGGGGAGCTGTTTTTT. Translated, it gives CASSPPEGELFF. Together with reference TRBV28 and TRBJ2-2, the CDR3 gives the full variable domain: DVKVTQSSRYLVKRTGEKVFLECVQDMDHENMFWYRQDPGLGLRLIYFSYDVKMKEKGDIPEGYSVSREKKERFSLILESASTNQTSMYLCASSPPEGELFFGEGSRLTVL.

The V and J genes are TRBV6-6 and TRBJ1-6, with TRBD1 identical over 9 bases. Per the germline V gene, CDR1 is MNHNY and CDR2 is SVGAGI (reference sequence). The CDR3 runs to 14 residues. V shed 6 bases, J shed 10 bases, and the junction held 7 bases outside the gene matches. As DNA, the CDR3 is TGTGCCAGCAGCCCCGACAGGGGGTGGTCACCCCTCCACTTT. As protein: CASSPDRGWSPLHF.

This chain joins TRBV29-1 and TRBJ2-1; D call uncertain. V gave up 3 bases and J gave up 6 bases, with 12 bases separating them. This CDR3 has 13 amino acids. Germline-derived CDR1 and CDR2 are SQVTM and ANQGSEA. This chain's CDR3 is CSVDPSQVNEQFF. The CDR3 DNA reads TGCAGCGTTGACCCGAGCCAAGTCAATGAGCAGTTCTTC.

This chain connects TRBV7-9 to TRBJ2-5; D not certain. Trimming shortened V by 7 bases and J by 3 bases, and 15 bases separated the two germline ends. Per germline, CDR1 SEHNR and CDR2 FQNEAQ (reference sequence). The CDR3 has 14 amino acids. The CDR3 loop reads CASNSRRYEETQYF. CDR3 sequence (DNA): TGTGCCAGCAATAGTCGGCGGTACGAAGAGACCCAGTACTTC.

The chain has TRBV5-1 and TRBJ2-1, with TRBD2 identical over 7 bases. The CDR3 consists of 15 residues. Germline V gene data show CDR1 as SGHRS and CDR2 as YFSETQ. Trimming removed 0 bases from V and 2 bases from J; junction bases left unmatched: 2. The CDR3 loop reads CASSLEAGAYNEQFF. CDR3 coding DNA: TGCGCCAGCAGCTTGGAGGCGGGGGCCTACAATGAGCAGTTCTTC.

The J gene is TRBJ1-2, the V gene TRBV7-2; D not certain. The germline V and J ends were trimmed by 6 bases and 10 bases, with 18 bases remaining between them. Germline loops: CDR1 SGHTA, CDR2 FQGNSA. The CDR3 loop spans 13 amino acids. CDR3 in DNA: TGTGCCAGCAGACCCCCCACCTCTATGGTCTACACCTTC. Translating it yields CASRPPTSMVYTF.

The gene calls are TRBV6-1 and TRBJ1-4, with D possibly TRBD1 on 5 matching bases. The V end lost 9 bases, the J end lost 7 bases, and 12 bases lay between the germline ends. The length of the CDR3 is 12 residues. Germline V gene lookup returns CDR1 MNHNS and CDR2 SASEGT. The CDR3 DNA sequence: TGTGCCAGTCGAGGGGAGGTTGAAAAACTGTTTTTT. It encodes CASRGEVEKLFF.